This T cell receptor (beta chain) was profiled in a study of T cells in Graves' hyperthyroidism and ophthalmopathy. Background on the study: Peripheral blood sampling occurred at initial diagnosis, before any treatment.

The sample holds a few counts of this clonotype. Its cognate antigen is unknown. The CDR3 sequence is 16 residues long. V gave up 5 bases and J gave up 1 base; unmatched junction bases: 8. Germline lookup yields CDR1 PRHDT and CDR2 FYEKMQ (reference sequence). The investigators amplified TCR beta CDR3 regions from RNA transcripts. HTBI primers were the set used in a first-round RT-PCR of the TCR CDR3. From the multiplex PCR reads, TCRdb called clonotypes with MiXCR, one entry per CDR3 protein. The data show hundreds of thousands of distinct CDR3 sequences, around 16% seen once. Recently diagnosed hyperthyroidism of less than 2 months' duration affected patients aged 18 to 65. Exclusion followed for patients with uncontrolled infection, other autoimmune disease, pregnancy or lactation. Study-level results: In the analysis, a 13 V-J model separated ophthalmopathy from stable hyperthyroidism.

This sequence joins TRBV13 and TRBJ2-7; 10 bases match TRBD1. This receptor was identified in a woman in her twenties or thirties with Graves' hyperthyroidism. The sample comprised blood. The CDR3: CASSRGGTGDSYEQYF. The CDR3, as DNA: TGTGCCAGCAGCCGGGGCGGGACAGGGGATTCCTACGAGCAGTACTTC.